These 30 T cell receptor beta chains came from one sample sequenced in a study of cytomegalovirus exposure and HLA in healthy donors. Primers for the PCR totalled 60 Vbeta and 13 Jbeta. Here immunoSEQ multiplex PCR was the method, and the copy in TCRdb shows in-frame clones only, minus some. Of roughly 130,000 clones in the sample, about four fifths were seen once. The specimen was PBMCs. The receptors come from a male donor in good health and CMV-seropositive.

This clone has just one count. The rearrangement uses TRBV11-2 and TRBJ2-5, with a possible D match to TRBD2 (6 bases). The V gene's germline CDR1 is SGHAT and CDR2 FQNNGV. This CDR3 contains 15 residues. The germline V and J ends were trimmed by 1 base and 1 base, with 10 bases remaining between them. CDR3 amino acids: CASSLGRSGQETQYF. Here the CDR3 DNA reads TGTGCCAGCAGCTTAGGTCGTAGCGGCCAAGAGACCCAGTACTTC.

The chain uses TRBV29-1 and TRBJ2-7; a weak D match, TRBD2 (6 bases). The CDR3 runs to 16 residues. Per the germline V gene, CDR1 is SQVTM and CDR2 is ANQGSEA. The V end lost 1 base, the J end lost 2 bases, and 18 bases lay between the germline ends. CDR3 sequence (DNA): TGCAGCGTTGAAGGGGGCCTAGCAGGAGGGCCCTACGAGCAGTACTTC. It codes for CSVEGGLAGGPYEQYF.

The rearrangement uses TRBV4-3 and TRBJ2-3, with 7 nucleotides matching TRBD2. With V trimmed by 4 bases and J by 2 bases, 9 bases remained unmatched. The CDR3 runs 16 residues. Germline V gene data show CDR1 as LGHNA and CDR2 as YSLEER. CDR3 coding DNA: TGCGCCAGCAGCCCGAGCGGGAATCCCTACACAGATACGCAGTATTTT. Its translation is CASSPSGNPYTDTQYF.

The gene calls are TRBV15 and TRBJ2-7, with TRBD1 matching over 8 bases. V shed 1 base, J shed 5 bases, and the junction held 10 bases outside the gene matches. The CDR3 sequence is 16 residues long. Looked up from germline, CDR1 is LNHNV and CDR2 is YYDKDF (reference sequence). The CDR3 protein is CATSRGDRQGTDEQYF. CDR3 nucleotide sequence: TGTGCCACCAGCAGAGGGGACCGACAGGGGACGGACGAGCAGTACTTC.

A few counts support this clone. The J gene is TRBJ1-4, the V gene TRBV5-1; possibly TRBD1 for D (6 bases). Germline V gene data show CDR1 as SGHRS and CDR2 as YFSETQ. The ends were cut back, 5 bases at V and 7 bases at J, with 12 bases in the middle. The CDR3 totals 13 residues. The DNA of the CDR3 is TGCGCCAGCAGACAGGGTCATGTTGAAAAACTGTTTTTT. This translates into CASRQGHVEKLFF.

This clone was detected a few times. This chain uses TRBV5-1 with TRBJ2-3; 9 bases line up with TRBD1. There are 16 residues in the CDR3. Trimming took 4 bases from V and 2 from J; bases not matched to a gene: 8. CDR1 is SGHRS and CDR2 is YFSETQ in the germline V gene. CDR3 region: CASSTEQGAFTDTQYF. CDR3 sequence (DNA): TGCGCCAGCAGCACAGAACAGGGGGCGTTCACAGATACGCAGTATTTT.

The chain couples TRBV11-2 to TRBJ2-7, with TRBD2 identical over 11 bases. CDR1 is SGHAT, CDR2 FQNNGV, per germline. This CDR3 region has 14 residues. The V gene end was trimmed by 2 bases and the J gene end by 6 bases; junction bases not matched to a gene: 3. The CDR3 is CASSLTSGSPEQYF. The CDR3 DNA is TGTGCCAGCAGCTTAACTAGCGGGAGTCCCGAGCAGTACTTC.

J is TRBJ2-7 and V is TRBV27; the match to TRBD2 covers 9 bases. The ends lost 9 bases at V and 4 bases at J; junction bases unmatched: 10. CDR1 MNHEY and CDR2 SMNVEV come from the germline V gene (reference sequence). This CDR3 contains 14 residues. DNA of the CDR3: TGTGCCAGTTCCGTAGCGGGAGAAGGATACGAGCAGTACTTC. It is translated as CASSVAGEGYEQYF.

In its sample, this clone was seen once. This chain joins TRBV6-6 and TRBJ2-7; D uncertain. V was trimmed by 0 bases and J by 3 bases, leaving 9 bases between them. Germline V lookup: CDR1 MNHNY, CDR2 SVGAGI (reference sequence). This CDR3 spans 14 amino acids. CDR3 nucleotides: TGTGCCAGCAGTTACTCGGCCATCAACTACGAGCAGTACTTC. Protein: CASSYSAINYEQYF.

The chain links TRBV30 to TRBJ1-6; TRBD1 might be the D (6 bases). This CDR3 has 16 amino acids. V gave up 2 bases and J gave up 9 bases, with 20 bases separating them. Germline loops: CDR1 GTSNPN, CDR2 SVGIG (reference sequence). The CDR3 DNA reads TGTGCCTGGAGTAATGATCACACTACAGGGCTTTCACCCCTCCACTTT. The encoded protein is CAWSNDHTTGLSPLHF.

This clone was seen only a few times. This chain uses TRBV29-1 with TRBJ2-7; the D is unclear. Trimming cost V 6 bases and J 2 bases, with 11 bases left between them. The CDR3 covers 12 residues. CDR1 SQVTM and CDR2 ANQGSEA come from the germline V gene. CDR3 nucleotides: TGCAGCGTCGCCTCTCGGGCCTACGAGCAGTACTTC. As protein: CSVASRAYEQYF.

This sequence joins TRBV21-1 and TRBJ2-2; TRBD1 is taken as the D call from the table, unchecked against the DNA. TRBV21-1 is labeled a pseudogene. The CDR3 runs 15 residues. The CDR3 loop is CASCPAEGVAGELFF. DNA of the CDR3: TGTGCCAGCTGCCCCGCCGAAGGGGTGGCCGGGGAGCTGTTTTTT.

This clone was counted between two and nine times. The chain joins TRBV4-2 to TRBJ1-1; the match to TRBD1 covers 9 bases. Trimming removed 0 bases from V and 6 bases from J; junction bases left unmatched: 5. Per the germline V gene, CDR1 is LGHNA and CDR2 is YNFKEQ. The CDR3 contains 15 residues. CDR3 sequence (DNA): TGTGCCAGCAGCCAAGATTGGGACAGGGTGTCTGAAGCTTTCTTT. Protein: CASSQDWDRVSEAFF.

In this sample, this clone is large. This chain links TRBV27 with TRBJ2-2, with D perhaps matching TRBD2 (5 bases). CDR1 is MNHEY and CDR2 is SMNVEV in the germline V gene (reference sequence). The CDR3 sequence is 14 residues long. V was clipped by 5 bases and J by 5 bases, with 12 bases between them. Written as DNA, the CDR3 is TGTGCCAGCAGTCCCCCGACGGGGACCGGGGAGCTGTTTTTT. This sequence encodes CASSPPTGTGELFF.

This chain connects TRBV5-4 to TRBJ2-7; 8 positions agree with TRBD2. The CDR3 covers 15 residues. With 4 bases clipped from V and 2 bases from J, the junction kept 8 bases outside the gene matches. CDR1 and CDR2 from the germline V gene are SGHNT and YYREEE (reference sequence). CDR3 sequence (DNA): TGTGCCAGCAGCCTTGGGGTAGCGGGGACCTACGAGCAGTACTTC. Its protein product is CASSLGVAGTYEQYF.

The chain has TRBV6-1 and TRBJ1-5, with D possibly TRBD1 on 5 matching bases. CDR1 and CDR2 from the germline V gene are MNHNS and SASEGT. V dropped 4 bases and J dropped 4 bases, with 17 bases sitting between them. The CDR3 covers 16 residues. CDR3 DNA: TGTGCCAGCAGTGCCCCAGGGAAAGGCCCAAATCAGCCCCAGCATTTT. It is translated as CASSAPGKGPNQPQHF.

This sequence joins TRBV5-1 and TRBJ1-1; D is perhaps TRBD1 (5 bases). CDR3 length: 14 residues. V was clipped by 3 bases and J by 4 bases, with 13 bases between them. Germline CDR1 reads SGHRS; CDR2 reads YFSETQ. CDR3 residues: CASSSGDSITEAFF. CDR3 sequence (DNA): TGCGCCAGCAGCTCGGGCGACAGTATCACTGAAGCTTTCTTT. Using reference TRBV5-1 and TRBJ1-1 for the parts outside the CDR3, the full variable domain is KAGVTQTPRYLIKTRGQQVTLSCSPISGHRSVSWYQQTPGQGLQFLFEYFSETQRNKGNFPGRFSGRQFSNSRSEMNVSTLELGDSALYLCASSSGDSITEAFFGQGTRLTVV.

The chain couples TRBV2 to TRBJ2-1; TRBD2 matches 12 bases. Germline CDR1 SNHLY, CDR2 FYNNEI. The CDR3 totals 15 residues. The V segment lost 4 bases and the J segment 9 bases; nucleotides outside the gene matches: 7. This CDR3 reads CASSATSGSRGEQFF. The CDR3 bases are TGTGCCAGCAGTGCGACTAGCGGGAGCCGCGGTGAGCAGTTCTTC. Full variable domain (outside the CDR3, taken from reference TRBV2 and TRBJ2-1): EPEVTQTPSHQVTQMGQEVILRCVPISNHLYFYWYRQILGQKVEFLVSFYNNEISEKSEIFDDQFSVERPDGSNFTLKIRSTKLEDSAMYFCASSATSGSRGEQFFGPGTRLTVL.

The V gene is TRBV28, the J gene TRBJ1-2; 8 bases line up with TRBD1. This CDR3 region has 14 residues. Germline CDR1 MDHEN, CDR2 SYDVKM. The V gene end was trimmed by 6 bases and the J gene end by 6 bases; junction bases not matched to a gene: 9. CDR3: CASSPPWTGHGYTF. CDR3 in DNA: TGTGCCAGCAGCCCCCCCTGGACAGGGCATGGCTACACCTTC.

The DNA for the CDR3 is TGTGCCAGCAGCCCGCGGACACCCTGGGATGGCTACACCTTC. This sequence encodes CASSPRTPWDGYTF. V is TRBV7-9 and J is TRBJ1-2; D possibly corresponds to TRBD1 (5 bases). Trimming pared 5 bases from V and 6 bases from J, leaving 16 bases between. CDR1 and CDR2 from the germline V gene are SEHNR and FQNEAQ (reference sequence). The CDR3 loop spans 14 amino acids.

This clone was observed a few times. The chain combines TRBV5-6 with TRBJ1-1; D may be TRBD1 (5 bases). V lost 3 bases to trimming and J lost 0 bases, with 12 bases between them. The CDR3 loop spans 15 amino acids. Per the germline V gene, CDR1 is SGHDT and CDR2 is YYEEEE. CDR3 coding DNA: TGTGCCAGCAGCTGGGGCGGTACAGTGAACACTGAAGCTTTCTTT. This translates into CASSWGGTVNTEAFF.

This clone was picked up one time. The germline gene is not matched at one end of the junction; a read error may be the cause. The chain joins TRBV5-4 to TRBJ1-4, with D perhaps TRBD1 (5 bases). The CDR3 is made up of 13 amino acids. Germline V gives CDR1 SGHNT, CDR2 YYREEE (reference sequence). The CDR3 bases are TGTGCCAGCAGCTTGGATACCACAGGTTCTCCGACTTTT. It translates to CASSLDTTGSPTF.

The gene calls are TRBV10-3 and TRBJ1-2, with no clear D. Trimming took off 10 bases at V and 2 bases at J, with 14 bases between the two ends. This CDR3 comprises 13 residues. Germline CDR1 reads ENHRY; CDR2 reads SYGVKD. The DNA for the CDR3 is TGTGCCACGGTGGAGGGCGGGAACTATGGCTACACCTTC. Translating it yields CATVEGGNYGYTF.

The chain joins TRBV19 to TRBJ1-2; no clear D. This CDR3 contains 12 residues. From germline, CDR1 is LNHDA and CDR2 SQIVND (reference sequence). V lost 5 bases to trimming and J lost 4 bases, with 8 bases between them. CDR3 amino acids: CASSAGIYGYTF. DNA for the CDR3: TGTGCCAGTAGTGCAGGAATCTATGGCTACACCTTC.

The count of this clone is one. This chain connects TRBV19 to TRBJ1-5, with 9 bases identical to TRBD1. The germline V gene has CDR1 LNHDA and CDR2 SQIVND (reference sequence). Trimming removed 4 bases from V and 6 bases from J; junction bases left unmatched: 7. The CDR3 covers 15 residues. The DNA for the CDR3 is TGTGCCAGTAGTACCCTGGGACAGGGTGGTCAGCCCCAGCATTTT. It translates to CASSTLGQGGQPQHF. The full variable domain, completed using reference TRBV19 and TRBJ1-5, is DGGITQSPKYLFRKEGQNVTLSCEQNLNHDAMYWYRQDPGQGLRLIYYSQIVNDFQKGDIAEGYSVSREKKESFPLTVTSAQKNPTAFYLCASSTLGQGGQPQHFGDGTRLSIL.

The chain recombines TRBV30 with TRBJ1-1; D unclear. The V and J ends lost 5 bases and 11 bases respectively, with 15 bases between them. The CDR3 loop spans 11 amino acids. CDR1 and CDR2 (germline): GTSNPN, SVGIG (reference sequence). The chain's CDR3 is CAWGQAHCAFF. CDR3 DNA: TGTGCCTGGGGCCAGGCACATTGTGCTTTCTTT.

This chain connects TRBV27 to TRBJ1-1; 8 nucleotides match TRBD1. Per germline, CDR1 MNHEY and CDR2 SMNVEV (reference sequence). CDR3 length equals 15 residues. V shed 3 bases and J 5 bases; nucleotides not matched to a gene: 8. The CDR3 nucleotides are TGTGCCAGCAGTTTTCAGGGGGCAAGTTGGACTGAAGCTTTCTTT. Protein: CASSFQGASWTEAFF.

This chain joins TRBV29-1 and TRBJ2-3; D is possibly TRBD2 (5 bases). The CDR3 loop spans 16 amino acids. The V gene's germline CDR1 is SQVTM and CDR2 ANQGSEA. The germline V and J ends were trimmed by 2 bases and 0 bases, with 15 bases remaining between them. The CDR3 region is CSVETRAATSTDTQYF. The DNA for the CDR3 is TGCAGCGTTGAAACGCGGGCGGCAACTAGCACAGATACGCAGTATTTT.

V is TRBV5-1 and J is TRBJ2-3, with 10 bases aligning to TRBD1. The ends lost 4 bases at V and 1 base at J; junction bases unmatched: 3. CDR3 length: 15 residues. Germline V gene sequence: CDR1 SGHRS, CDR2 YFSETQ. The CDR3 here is CASSPDRGRTDTQYF. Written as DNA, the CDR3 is TGCGCCAGCAGCCCAGACAGGGGGCGCACAGATACGCAGTATTTT.

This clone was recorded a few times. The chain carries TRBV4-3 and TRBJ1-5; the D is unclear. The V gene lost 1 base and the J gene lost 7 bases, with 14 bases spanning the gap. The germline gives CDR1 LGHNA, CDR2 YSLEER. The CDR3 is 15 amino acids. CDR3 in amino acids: CASSQVEGIGQPQHF. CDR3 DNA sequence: TGCGCCAGCAGCCAAGTCGAGGGTATAGGGCAGCCCCAGCATTTT.